Below are 9 T cell receptor beta chains sequenced from a single sample in a study of OX40 agonist ivuxolimab in advanced cancers. The table came from immunoSEQ multiplex PCR; TCRdb's copy has only in-frame clones and leaves some out. The data contain about 74,000 clones, 84% of them seen just once; the ten biggest clones take up 2.1%. The material was CD4+ or CD8+ T cells sorted from blood, obtained in a trial of the OX40 agonist ivuxolimab. These receptors came from an adult with an advanced solid tumor such as melanoma, head and neck, liver or kidney cancer.

The CDR3 DNA is TGTGCCAGCAGCTCTGACAGGGCGAACACTGAAGCTTTCTTT. This codes for CASSSDRANTEAFF. This chain uses TRBV14 with TRBJ1-1; 7 nucleotides align to TRBD1. V was clipped by 5 bases and J by 1 base; unmatched bases: 4. This CDR3 has 14 residues. In germline, CDR1 is SGHDN, CDR2 FVKESK.

This clone showed up just once. V gene TRBV4-1 combines with J gene TRBJ2-7, with TRBD2 matching 8 bases. This CDR3 spans 14 amino acids. V lost 4 bases, J lost 3 bases, and 5 bases stayed unmatched. CDR1 and CDR2 (germline): MGHRA, YSYEKL. CDR3 in amino acids: CASSRREGDYEQYF. CDR3 DNA sequence: TGCGCCAGCAGCCGTCGGGAGGGGGACTACGAGCAGTACTTC.

The V call is TRBV30, the J call TRBJ1-3, with D hard to call. Germline lookup yields CDR1 GTSNPN and CDR2 SVGIG (reference sequence). CDR3 length: 11 amino acids. V was trimmed by 2 bases and J by 7 bases, leaving 6 bases between them. CDR3 coding DNA: TGTGCCTGGAGTATCGGGAACACCATATATTTT. This codes for CAWSIGNTIYF. Complete variable domain (other parts from reference TRBV30 and TRBJ1-3): SQTIHQWPATLVQPVGSPLSLECTVEGTSNPNLYWYRQAAGRGLQLLFYSVGIGQISSEVPQNLSASRPQDRQFILSSKKLLLSDSGFYLCAWSIGNTIYFGEGSWLTVV.

This chain connects TRBV19 to TRBJ2-7; D is ambiguous. CDR1 LNHDA and CDR2 SQIVND come from the germline V gene (reference sequence). V gave up 6 bases and J gave up 1 base, with 7 bases separating them. There are 12 residues in the CDR3. The CDR3 DNA reads TGTGCCAGTAGAGGGTCGTCCTACGAGCAGTACTTC. Protein sequence: CASRGSSYEQYF.

This clone was seen a handful of times. The chain combines TRBV5-4 with TRBJ2-7; 10 nucleotides align to TRBD2. CDR3 length equals 17 residues. Unmatched junction bases numbered 10, after V lost 4 bases and J lost 0 bases. From germline, CDR1 is SGHNT and CDR2 YYREEE (reference sequence). CDR3 in DNA: TGTGCCAGCAGCCCGGGGAAACTAGCGGGAAGCTCCTACGAGCAGTACTTC. Amino acids: CASSPGKLAGSSYEQYF.

The chain has TRBV28 and TRBJ2-5; D is undetermined. CDR1 and CDR2 (germline): MDHEN, SYDVKM. V lost 6 bases and J lost 3, with 11 bases in between. The CDR3 sequence is 13 residues long. The CDR3 nucleotides are TGTGCCAGCAGCGTCCCCCCCAAAGAGACCCAGTACTTC. This encodes CASSVPPKETQYF.

The V and J genes are TRBV6-1 and TRBJ1-2, with D hard to call. The CDR3 covers 12 residues. Per the germline V gene, CDR1 is MNHNS and CDR2 is SASEGT. The germline V and J ends were trimmed by 5 bases and 4 bases, with 8 bases remaining between them. This CDR3 is CASSYKGYGYTF. The CDR3 DNA reads as TGTGCCAGCAGTTATAAGGGCTATGGCTACACCTTC.

This chain joins TRBV6-5 and TRBJ2-3; 9 nucleotides align to TRBD1. CDR1 MNHEY and CDR2 SVGAGI come from the germline V gene. The CDR3 consists of 16 residues. V was clipped by 2 bases and J by 2 bases; unmatched bases: 5. The CDR3 loop reads CASSYRGQGYTDTQYF. CDR3 sequence (DNA): TGTGCCAGCAGTTACCGGGGACAGGGATACACAGATACGCAGTATTTT.

The V gene is TRBV5-5, the J gene TRBJ2-7; 7 nucleotides match TRBD1. The CDR3 is 15 amino acids. The ends lost 4 bases at V and 3 bases at J; junction bases unmatched: 10. Germline V CDR1 and CDR2: SGHKS, YYEKEE (reference sequence). The CDR3, as DNA: TGTGCCAGCAGCCAATACAGGGGTTTAGGCTACGAGCAGTACTTC. Its translation: CASSQYRGLGYEQYF. Looking up the rest from reference TRBV5-5 and TRBJ2-7 gives the full variable domain: DAGVTQSPTHLIKTRGQQVTLRCSPISGHKSVSWYQQVLGQGPQFIFQYYEKEERGRGNFPDRFSARQFPNYSSELNVNALLLGDSALYLCASSQYRGLGYEQYFGPGTRLTVT.